Sequencing of this T cell receptor (beta chain) was carried out in a study of somatic mutations in cytotoxic T cells in rheumatoid arthritis. Study summary: Flow sorting of some V beta antibody-stained T cells reached nearly 100% purity, with V beta1+ cells also TCRB-sequenced. Study-wide findings and caveats: In about an eighth of the 65 patients, the largest CD8+ clone exceeded 20% of CD8+ cells. Patients with rheumatoid arthritis, but not healthy controls, had CD8+ clonality that increased with age.

Profiled with immunoSEQ multiplex PCR; TCRdb holds only in-frame clones, not every one. Here the sample spans tens of thousands of clones, about four fifths being singletons. As for this clone: Its antigen is unidentified.

Positive magnetic bead selection isolated CD4+ and CD8+ cells, and flow cytometry checked purity. The CDR3 has 16 residues. V trimming: 5 bases; J trimming: 3 bases; junction bases outside the gene matches: 11. The germline V gene encodes CDR1 SGHAT and CDR2 FQNNGV. Specimen: CD8+ T cells sorted from blood. The receptor comes from an adult with rheumatoid arthritis. The rearrangement links TRBV11-2 to TRBJ2-5, with 8 bases lining up with TRBD1. CDR3 in amino acids: CASSESYGQGEETQYF. CDR3 nucleotides: TGTGCCAGCAGCGAAAGCTATGGACAGGGTGAAGAGACCCAGTACTTC.